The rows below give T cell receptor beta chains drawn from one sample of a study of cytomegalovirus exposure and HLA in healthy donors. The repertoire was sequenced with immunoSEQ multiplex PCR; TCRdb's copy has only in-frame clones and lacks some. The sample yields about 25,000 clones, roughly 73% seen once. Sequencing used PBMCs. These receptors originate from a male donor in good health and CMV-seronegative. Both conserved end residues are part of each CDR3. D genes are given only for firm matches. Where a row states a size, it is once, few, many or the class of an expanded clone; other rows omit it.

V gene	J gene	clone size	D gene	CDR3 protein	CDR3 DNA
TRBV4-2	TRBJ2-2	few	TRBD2	CASSQIAGETGELFF	TGTGCCAGCAGCCAGATAGCGGGAGAGACCGGGGAGCTGTTTTTT
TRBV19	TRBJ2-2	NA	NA	CASSIGPTNTGELFF	TGTGCCAGTAGTATAGGTCCAACGAACACCGGGGAGCTGTTTTTT
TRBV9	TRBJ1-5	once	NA	CASSVEGVNQPQHF	TGTGCCAGCAGCGTAGAAGGGGTCAATCAGCCCCAGCATTTT
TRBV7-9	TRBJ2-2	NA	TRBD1	CASTIGTGVNTGELFF	TGTGCCAGCACGATAGGGACAGGGGTAAACACCGGGGAGCTGTTTTTT
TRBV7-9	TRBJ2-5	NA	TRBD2	CSSSLAGTGNQETQYF	TGTTCCAGCAGCTTAGCGGGAACAGGCAACCAAGAGACCCAGTACTTC
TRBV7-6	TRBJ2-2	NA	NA	CASSSQGIGTGELFF	TGTGCCAGCAGCTCTCAGGGGATCGGCACCGGGGAGCTGTTTTTT
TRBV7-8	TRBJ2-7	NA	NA	CASSADVRVDEQYF	TGTGCCAGCAGCGCAGACGTTCGGGTGGACGAGCAGTACTTC
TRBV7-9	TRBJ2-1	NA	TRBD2	CASSLGVTSGSDNEQFF	TGTGCCAGCAGCTTAGGAGTGACTAGCGGGAGCGACAATGAGCAGTTCTTC
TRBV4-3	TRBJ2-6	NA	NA	CASSHGGVSGANVLTF	TGCGCCAGCAGCCATGGTGGAGTCTCTGGGGCCAACGTCCTGACTTTC
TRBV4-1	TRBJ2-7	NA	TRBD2	CASSRGGSGTYEQYF	TGCGCCAGCAGCCGAGGCGGGAGCGGGACCTACGAGCAGTACTTC
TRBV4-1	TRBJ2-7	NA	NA	CASSREYLQGSYEQYF	TGCGCCAGCAGCCGGGAATATCTGCAGGGCTCCTACGAGCAGTACTTC
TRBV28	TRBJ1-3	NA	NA	CASSPTPGSGNTIYF	TGTGCCAGCAGCCCTACTCCAGGCTCTGGAAACACCATATATTTT
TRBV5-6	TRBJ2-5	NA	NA	CASSLPVQETQYF	TGTGCCAGCAGCTTACCAGTACAAGAGACCCAGTACTTC